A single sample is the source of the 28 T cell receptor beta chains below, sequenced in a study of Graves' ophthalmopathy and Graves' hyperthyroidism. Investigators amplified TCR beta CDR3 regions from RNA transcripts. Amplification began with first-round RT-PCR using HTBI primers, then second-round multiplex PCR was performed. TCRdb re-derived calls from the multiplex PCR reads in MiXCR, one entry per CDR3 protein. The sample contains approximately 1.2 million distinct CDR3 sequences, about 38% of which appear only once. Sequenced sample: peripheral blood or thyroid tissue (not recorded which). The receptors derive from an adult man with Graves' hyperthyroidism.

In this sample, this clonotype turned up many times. In DNA form, the CDR3 reads TGCAGCGTTGTAGACCACACTGAAGCTTTCTTT. Translating gives CSVVDHTEAFF. The chain recombines TRBV29-1 with TRBJ1-1; D gene uncertain. Per germline, CDR1 SQVTM and CDR2 ANQGSEA. Trimming removed 4 bases from V and 3 bases from J, with 6 bases in between. CDR3 length: 11 amino acids.

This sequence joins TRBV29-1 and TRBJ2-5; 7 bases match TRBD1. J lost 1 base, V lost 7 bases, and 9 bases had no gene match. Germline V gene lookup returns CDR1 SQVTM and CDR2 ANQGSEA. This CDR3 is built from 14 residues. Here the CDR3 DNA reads TGCAGCGGACGGACAGGCGGGTTCCAAGAGACCCAGTACTTC. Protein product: CSGRTGGFQETQYF.

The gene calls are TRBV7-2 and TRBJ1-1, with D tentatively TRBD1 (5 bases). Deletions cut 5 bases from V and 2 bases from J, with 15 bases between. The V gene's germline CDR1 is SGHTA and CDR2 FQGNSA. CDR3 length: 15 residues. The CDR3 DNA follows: TGTGCCAGCAGCAGTTACTGGGGGTTCAACACTGAAGCTTTCTTT. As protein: CASSSYWGFNTEAFF. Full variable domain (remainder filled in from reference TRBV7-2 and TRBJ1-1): GAGVSQSPSNKVTEKGKDVELRCDPISGHTALYWYRQSLGQGLEFLIYFQGNSAPDKSGLPSDRFSAERTGGSVSTLTIQRTQQEDSAVYLCASSSYWGFNTEAFFGQGTRLTVV.

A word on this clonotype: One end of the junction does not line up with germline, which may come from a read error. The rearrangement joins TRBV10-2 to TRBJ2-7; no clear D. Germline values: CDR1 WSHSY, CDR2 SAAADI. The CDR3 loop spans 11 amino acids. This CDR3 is CASSYSRQQYF. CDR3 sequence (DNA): TGTGCCAGCAGTTACTCGAGACAGCAGTACTTC.

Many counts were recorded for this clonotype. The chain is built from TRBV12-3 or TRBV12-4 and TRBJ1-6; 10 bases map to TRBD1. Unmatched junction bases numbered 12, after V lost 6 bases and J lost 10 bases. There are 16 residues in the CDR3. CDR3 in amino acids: CASSHPGQGMRSPLHF. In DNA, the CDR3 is TGTGCCAGCAGCCATCCGGGACAGGGGATGCGCTCACCCCTCCACTTT.

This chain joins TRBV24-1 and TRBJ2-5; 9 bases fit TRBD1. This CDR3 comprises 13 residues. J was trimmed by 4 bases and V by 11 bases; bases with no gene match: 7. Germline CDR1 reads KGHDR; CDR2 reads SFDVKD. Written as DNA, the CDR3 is TGTGCCAGCAGGACAGGGGTCGGAGAGACCCAGTACTTC. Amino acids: CASRTGVGETQYF.

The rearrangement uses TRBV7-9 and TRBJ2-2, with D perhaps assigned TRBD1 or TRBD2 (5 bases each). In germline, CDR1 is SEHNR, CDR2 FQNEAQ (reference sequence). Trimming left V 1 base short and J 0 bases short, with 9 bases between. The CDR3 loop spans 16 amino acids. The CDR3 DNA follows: TGTGCCAGCAGCTTAGGGGACGCAGCGAACACCGGGGAGCTGTTTTTT. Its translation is CASSLGDAANTGELFF.

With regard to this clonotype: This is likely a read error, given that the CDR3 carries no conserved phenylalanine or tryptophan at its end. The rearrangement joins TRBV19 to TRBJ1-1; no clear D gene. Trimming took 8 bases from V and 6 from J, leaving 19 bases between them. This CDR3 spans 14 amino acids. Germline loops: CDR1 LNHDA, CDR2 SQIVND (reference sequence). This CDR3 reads CASRERGFRPEAFL. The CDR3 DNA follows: TGTGCCAGTCGGGAGCGCGGATTTCGGCCTGAAGCTTTCCTT.

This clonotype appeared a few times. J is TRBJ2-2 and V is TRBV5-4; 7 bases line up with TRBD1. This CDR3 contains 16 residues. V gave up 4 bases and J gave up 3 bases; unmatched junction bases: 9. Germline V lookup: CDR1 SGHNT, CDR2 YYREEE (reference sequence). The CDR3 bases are TGTGCCAGCAGCCCAGGACAGGTTCGGGACACCGGGGAGCTGTTTTTT. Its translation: CASSPGQVRDTGELFF.

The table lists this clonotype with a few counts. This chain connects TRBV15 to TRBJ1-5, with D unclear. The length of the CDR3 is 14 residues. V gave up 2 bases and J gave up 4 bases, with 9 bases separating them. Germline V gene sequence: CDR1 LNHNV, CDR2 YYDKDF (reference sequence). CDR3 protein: CATSRFRANQPQHF. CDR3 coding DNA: TGTGCCACCAGCAGATTTAGGGCAAATCAGCCCCAGCATTTT.

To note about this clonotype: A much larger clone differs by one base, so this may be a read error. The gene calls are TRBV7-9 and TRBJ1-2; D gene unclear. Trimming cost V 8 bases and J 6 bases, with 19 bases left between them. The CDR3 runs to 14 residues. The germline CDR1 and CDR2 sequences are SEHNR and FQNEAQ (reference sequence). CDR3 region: CASRTSPYGDGYTF. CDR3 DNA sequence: TGTGCCAGCCGTACCTCCCCGTACGGGGATGGCTACACCTTC.

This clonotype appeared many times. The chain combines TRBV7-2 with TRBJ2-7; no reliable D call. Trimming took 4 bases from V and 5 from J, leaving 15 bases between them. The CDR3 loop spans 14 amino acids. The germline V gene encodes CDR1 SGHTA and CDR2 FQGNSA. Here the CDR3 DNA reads TGTGCCAGCAGCTCGGGCCGGCTTTTTAACGAGCAGTACTTC. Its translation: CASSSGRLFNEQYF.

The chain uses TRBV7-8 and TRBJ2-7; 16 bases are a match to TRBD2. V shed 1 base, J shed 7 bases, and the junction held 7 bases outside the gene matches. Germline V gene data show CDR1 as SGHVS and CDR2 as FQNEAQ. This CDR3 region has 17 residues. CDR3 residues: CASSLGDPGLAGGEQYF. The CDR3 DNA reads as TGTGCCAGCAGCTTAGGAGACCCGGGACTAGCGGGGGGGGAGCAGTACTTC.

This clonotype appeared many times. CDR3 protein: CSARGGGCCGQPQHF. Written as DNA, the CDR3 is TGCAGTGCCCGGGGGGGGGGCTGCTGCGGTCAGCCCCAGCATTTT. The J gene is TRBJ1-5, the V gene TRBV20-1, with a tentative D call TRBD1 (6 bases). This CDR3 is built from 15 residues. Trimming left V 6 bases short and J 6 bases short, with 21 bases between. Germline V gives CDR1 DFQATT, CDR2 SNEGSKA (reference sequence).

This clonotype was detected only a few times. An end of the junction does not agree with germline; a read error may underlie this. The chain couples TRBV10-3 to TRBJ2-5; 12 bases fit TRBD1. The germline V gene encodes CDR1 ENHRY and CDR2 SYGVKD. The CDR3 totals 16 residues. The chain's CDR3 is CASSTGGQGARETQYF. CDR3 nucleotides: TGTGCCAGCAGTACGGGGGGACAGGGGGCTCGGGAGACCCAGTACTTC.

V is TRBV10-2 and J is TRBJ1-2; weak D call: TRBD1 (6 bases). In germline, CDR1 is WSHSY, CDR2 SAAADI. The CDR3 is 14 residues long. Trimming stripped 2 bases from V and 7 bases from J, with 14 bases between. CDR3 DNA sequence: TGCGCCAGCAGTGAGCCGGACAGCTGGGGTGGCTACACCTTC. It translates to CASSEPDSWGGYTF.

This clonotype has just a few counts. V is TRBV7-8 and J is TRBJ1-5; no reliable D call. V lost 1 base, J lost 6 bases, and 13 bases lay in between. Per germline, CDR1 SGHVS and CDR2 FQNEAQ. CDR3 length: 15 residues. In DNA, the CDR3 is TGTGCCAGCAGCTTAGTAGGGCAGTTGAGTCAGCCCCAGCATTTT. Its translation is CASSLVGQLSQPQHF.

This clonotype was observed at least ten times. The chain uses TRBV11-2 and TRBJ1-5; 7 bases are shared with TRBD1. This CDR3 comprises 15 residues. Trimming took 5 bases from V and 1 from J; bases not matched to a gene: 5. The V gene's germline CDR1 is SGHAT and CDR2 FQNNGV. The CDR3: CASSPGTESNQPQHF. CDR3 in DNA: TGTGCCAGCAGCCCAGGGACAGAGAGCAATCAGCCCCAGCATTTT.

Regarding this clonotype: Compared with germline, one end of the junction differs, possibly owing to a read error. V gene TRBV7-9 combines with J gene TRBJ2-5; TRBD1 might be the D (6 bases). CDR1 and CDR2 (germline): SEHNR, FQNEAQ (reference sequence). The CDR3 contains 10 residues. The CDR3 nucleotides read TGTGCCAGCAGCTCCTTGCAGGGGAACTTC. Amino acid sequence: CASSSLQGNF. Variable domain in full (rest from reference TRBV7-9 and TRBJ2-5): DTGVSQNPRHKITKRGQNVTFRCDPISEHNRLYWYRQTLGQGPEFLTYFQNEAQLEKSRLLSDRFSAERPKGSFSTLEIQRTEQGDSAMYLCASSSLQGNFGPGTRLLVL.

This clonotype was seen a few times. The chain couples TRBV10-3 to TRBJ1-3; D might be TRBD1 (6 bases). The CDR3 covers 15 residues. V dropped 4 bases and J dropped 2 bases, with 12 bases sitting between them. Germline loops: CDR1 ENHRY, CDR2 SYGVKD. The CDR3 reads CAISVTGAPGNTIYF. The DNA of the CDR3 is TGTGCCATCAGTGTGACAGGAGCCCCTGGAAACACCATATATTTT.

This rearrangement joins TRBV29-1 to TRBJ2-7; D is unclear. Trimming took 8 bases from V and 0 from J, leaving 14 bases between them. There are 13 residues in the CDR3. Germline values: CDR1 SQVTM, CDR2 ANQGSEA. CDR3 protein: CSSYRHYSYEQYF. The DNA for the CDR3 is TGCAGCAGTTACCGACATTACTCCTACGAGCAGTACTTC.

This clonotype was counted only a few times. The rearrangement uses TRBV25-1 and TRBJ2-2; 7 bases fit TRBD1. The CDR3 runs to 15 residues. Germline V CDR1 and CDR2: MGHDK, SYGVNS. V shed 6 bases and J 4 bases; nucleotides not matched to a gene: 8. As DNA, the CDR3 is TGTGCCAGCAGCTCGACGACAGGGTTCACCGGGGAGCTGTTTTTT. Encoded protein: CASSSTTGFTGELFF.

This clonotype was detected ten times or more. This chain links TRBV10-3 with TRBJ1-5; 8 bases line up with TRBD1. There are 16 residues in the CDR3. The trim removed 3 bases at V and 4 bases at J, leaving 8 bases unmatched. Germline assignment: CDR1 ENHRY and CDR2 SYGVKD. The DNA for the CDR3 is TGTGCCATCAGTGAACGGACAGGGACAAAGAATCAGCCCCAGCATTTT. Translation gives CAISERTGTKNQPQHF.

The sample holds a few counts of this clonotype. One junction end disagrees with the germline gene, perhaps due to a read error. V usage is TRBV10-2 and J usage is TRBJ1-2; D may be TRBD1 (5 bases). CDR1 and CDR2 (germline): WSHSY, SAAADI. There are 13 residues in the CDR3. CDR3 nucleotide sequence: TGTGCCAGCAGCACCCCTCAGGGAAATGGCTACACCTTC. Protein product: CASSTPQGNGYTF.

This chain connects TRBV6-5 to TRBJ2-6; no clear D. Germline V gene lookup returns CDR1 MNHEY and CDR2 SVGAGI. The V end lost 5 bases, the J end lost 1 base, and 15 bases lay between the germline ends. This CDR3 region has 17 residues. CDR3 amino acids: CASSTPFFRSGANVLTF. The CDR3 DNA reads TGTGCCAGCAGTACCCCCTTTTTCCGTTCTGGGGCCAACGTCCTGACTTTC.

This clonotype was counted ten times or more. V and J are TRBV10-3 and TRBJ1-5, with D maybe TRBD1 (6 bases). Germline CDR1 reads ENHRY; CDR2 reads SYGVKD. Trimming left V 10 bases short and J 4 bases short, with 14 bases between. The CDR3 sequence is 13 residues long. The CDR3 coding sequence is TGTGCCACCGCGAGGGGGGGAAATCAGCCCCAGCATTTT. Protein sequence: CATARGGNQPQHF.

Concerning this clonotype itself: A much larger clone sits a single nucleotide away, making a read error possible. The CDR3 DNA follows: TGCGCCAGCAGCCGAACTGGAAACAGGGAAGGGGAGACCCGGTACTTC. This sequence encodes CASSRTGNREGETRYF. The gene calls are TRBV4-3 and TRBJ2-5; possible D gene TRBD1, 6 bases. The CDR3 is made up of 16 amino acids. CDR1 and CDR2 (germline): LGHNA, YSLEER.

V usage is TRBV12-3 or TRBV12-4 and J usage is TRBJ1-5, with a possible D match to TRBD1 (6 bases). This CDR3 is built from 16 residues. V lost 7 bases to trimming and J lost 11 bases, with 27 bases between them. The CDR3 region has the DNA TGTGCCAGCACCAGGCGGACCACCGGGACAAAAGAGACCCAGCATTTT. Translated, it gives CASTRRTTGTKETQHF.